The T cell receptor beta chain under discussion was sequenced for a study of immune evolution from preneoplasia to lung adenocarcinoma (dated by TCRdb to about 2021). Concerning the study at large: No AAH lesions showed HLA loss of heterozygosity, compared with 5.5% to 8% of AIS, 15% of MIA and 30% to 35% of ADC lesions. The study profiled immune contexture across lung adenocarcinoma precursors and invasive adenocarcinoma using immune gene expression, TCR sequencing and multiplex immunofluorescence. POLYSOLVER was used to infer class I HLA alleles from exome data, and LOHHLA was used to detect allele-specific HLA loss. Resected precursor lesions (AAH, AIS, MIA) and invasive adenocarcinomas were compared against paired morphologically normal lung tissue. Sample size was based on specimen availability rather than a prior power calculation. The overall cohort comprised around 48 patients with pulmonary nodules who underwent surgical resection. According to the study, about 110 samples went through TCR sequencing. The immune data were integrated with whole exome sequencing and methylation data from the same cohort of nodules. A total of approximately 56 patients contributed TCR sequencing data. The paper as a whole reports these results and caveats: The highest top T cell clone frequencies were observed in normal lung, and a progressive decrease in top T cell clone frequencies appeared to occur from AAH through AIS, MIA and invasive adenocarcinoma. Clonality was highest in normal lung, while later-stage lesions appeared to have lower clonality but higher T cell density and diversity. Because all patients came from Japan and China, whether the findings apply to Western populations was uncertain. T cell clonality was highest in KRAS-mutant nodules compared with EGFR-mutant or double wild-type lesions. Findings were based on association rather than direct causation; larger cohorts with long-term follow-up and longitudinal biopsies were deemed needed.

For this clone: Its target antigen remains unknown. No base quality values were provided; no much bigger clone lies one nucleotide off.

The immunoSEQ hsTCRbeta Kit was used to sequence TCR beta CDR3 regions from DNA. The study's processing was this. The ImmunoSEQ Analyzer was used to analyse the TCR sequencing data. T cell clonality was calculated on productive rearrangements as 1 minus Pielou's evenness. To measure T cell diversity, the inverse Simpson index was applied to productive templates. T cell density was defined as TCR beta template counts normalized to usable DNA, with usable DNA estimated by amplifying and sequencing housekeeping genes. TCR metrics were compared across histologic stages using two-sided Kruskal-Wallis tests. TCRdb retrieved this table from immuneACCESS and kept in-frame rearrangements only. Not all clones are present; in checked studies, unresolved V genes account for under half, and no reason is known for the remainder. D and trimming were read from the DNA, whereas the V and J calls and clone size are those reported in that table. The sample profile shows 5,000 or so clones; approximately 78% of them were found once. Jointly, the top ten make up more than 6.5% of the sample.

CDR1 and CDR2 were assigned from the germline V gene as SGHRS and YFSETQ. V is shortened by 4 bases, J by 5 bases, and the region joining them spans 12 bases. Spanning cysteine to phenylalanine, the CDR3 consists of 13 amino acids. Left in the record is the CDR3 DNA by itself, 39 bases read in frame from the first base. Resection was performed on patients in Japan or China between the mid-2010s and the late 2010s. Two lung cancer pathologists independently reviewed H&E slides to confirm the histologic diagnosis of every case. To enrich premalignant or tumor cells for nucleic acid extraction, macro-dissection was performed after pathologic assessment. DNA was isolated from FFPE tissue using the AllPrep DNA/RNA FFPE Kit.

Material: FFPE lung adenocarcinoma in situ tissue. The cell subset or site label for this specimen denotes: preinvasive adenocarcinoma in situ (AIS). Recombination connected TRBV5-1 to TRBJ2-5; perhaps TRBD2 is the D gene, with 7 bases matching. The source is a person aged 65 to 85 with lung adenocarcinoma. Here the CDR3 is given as CASSLGGGETQYF. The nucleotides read TGCGCCAGCAGCCTAGGGGGAGGGGAGACCCAGTACTTC. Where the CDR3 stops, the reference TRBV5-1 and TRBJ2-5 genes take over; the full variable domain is KAGVTQTPRYLIKTRGQQVTLSCSPISGHRSVSWYQQTPGQGLQFLFEYFSETQRNKGNFPGRFSGRQFSNSRSEMNVSTLELGDSALYLCASSLGGGETQYFGPGTRLLVL.